This TCR beta chain was captured in a study of monozygotic twins with inflammatory bowel disease. The length of the CDR3 is 12 residues. Germline CDR1 reads MNHEY; CDR2 reads SVGAGI. TCRdb derives one entry per CDR3 protein from the 5' RACE reads, leaving out DNA. The sample shows fewer than 550,000 distinct CDR3 sequences, and approximately 2.3% sits with its ten largest clones. On this clonotype itself: Its matching antigen is unknown.

General study results and limits: Differences in immunosuppressive treatment may have been a source of added variability in patient repertoires.

This receptor was identified in a human donor with ulcerative colitis or Crohn's disease, or a healthy co-twin of an affected twin (not recorded which). The chain recombines TRBV6-5 with TRBJ2-2. The sequenced sample consisted of blood. CDR3 amino acids: CASSRISGELFF.